This T cell receptor (beta chain) comes out of a study of blood T cell repertoires in COVID-19. On the study more broadly: The United States, Italy and Spain provided the acute and convalescent COVID-19 samples. T cells, B-cell-depleted T cells, or PBMCs supplied cDNA or gDNA.

Trimming shortened V by 4 bases and J by 5 bases, and 12 bases separated the two germline ends. The CDR3 is made up of 13 amino acids. Germline V gene lookup returns CDR1 SGHNT and CDR2 YYREEE (reference sequence). This clone was seen a handful of times. Original handling: By means of reference gene primer amplification, nucleated cell counts were estimated. TCRdb's copy holds only in-frame clones and misses some; the assay was immunoSEQ multiplex PCR. V and J calls plus clone size are reproduced from that table; the DNA served to infer D and trimming. The table records roughly 290,000 clones, roughly 90% of them present only once.

The clonotype originates from a woman aged 25 to 45 with COVID-19, enrolled during active disease. The chain links TRBV5-4 to TRBJ1-2; unclear D gene. Specimen: peripheral blood. CDR3 nucleotides: TGTGCCAGCAGCCTCCTGAGGTCGTATGGCTACACCTTC. Translation: CASSLLRSYGYTF.